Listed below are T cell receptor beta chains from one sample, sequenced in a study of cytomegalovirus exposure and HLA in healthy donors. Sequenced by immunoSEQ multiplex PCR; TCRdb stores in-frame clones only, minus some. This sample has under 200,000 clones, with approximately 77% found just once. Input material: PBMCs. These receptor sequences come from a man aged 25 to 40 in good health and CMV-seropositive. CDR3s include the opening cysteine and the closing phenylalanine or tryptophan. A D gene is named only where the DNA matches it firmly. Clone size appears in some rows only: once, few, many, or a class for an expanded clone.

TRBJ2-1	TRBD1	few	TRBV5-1	CASSGQGAGNEQFF	TGCGCCAGCAGCGGACAGGGGGCTGGAAATGAGCAGTTCTTC
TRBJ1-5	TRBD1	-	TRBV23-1	CASSQLDRGGYQPQHF	TGCGCCAGCAGTCAATTGGACAGGGGCGGGTATCAGCCCCAGCATTTT
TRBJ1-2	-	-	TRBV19	CASSIEGGTNYGYTF	TGTGCCAGTAGTATAGAGGGGGGAACTAACTATGGCTACACCTTC
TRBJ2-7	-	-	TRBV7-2	CASSLEVGAGSYEQYF	TGTGCCAGCAGCTTAGAGGTGGGGGCAGGCTCCTACGAGCAGTACTTC
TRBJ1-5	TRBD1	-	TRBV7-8	CASRSGGSGNQPQHF	TGTGCCAGCAGGTCAGGGGGTTCTGGCAATCAGCCCCAGCATTTT
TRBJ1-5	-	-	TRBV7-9	CASSLGQPLTHQPQHF	TGTGCCAGCAGCCTAGGACAGCCTCTAACACATCAGCCCCAGCATTTT
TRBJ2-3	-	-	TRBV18	CASSRAESTDTQYF	TGTGCCAGCTCACGTGCGGAGAGCACAGATACGCAGTATTTT
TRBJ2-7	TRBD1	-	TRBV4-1	CASSQDGTGTAYEQYF	TGCGCCAGCAGCCAAGACGGGACAGGAACCGCCTACGAGCAGTACTTC
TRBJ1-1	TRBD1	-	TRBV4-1	CASSLTGGRGLSTEAFF	TGCGCCAGCAGCCTTACAGGGGGCCGGGGCCTTAGCACTGAAGCTTTCTTT
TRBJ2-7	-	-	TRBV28	CASSLLIDEQYF	TGTGCCAGCAGTTTATTAATCGACGAGCAGTACTTC
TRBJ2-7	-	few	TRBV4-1	CASSWDTSSYEQYF	TGCGCCAGCAGCTGGGACACTAGCTCCTACGAGCAGTACTTC
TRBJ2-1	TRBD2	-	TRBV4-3	CASSLLAGNEQFF	TGCGCCAGCAGCTTACTAGCGGGCAATGAGCAGTTCTTC
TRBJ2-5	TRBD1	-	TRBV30	CAWSRGQQETQYF	TGTGCCTGGAGTCGGGGACAGCAAGAGACCCAGTACTTC
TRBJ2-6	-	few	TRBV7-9	CASSLVGAGANVLTF	TGTGCCAGCAGCTTAGTAGGGGCCGGGGCCAACGTCCTGACTTTC
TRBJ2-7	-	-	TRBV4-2	CASSQGGVGAENYEQYF	TGTGCCAGCAGCCAAGGGGGCGTGGGGGCGGAAAACTACGAGCAGTACTTC
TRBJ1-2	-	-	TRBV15	CATSREGTSIGYTF	TGTGCCACCAGCAGAGAGGGCACAAGTATTGGCTACACCTTC
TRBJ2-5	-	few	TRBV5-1	CASSPRIAGETQYF	TGCGCCAGCAGCCCGAGGATCGCCGGGGAGACCCAGTACTTC
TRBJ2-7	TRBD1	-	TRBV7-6	CASSFGTGPSEQYF	TGTGCCAGCAGCTTCGGGACAGGGCCGTCTGAGCAGTACTTC
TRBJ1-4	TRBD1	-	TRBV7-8	CASSRPPGQANEKLFF	TGTGCCAGCAGTAGACCGCCGGGACAGGCTAATGAAAAACTGTTTTTT
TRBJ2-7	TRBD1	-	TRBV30	CAWSGDRYEQYF	TGTGCCTGGAGTGGGGACAGGTACGAGCAGTACTTC
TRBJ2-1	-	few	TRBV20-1	CSASLYNEQFF	TGCAGTGCTAGTCTGTACAATGAGCAGTTCTTC
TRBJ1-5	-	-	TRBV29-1	CSAGTGLINQPQHF	TGCAGCGCGGGAACCGGGCTGATCAATCAGCCCCAGCATTTT
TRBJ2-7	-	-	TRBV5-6	CASSPPVGHYLFEQYF	TGTGCCAGCAGCCCGCCCGTTGGACATTATCTTTTCGAGCAGTACTTC
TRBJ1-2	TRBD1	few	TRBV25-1	CASSVSTGPSGYTF	TGTGCCAGCAGTGTCTCGACAGGGCCAAGCGGCTACACCTTC
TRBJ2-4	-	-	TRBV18	CASSLSGSSKNIQYF	TGTGCCAGCTCACTTTCAGGGTCGTCCAAAAACATTCAGTACTTC
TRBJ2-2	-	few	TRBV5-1	CASSLEPHREELFF	TGCGCCAGCAGCTTGGAGCCGCACCGGGAGGAGCTGTTTTTT
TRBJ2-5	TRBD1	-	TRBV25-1	CASRSTGPETQYF	TGTGCCAGTAGGTCGACAGGGCCGGAGACCCAGTACTTC
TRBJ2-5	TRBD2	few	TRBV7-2	CASSSRGGFQETQYF	TGTGCCAGCAGCTCTCGGGGGGGCTTCCAAGAGACCCAGTACTTC
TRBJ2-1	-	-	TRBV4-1	CASSQEWSSYNEQFF	TGCGCCAGCAGCCAAGAATGGAGCTCCTACAATGAGCAGTTCTTC
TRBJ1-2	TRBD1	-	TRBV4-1	CASSQTGGADGYTF	TGCGCCAGCAGCCAGACAGGGGGCGCGGATGGCTACACCTTC
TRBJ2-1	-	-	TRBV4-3	CASSQDFGGRYNEQFF	TGCGCCAGCAGCCAAGATTTCGGGGGTCGGTACAATGAGCAGTTCTTC
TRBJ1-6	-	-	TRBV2	CTLGDGSSYNSPLHF	TGTACCCTGGGAGACGGAAGCTCCTATAATTCACCCCTCCACTTT
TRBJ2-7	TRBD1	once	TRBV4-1	CASSQTGSEQYF	TGCGCCAGCAGCCAGACAGGGTCCGAGCAGTACTTC
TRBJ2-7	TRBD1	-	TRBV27	CASRTGISYEQYF	TGTGCCAGCAGGACAGGGATCTCCTACGAGCAGTACTTC
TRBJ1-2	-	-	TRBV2	CASKRRAAGYTF	TGTGCCAGCAAGAGGAGGGCGGCTGGCTACACCTTC
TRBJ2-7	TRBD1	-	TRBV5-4	CASSLAGQGSEQYF	TGTGCCAGCAGCTTGGCGGGACAGGGCAGCGAGCAGTACTTC
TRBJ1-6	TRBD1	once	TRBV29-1	CSVRQTGSVNSPLHF	TGCAGCGTGAGACAGACAGGGTCAGTTAATTCACCCCTCCACTTT
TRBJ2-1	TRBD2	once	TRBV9	CASSSASGGVYNEQFF	TGTGCCAGCAGCTCCGCCTCCGGGGGGGTGTACAATGAGCAGTTCTTC
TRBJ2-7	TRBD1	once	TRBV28	CASSQPPRTGASHEQYF	TGTGCCAGCAGTCAACCACCCCGGACAGGGGCTTCCCACGAGCAGTACTTC